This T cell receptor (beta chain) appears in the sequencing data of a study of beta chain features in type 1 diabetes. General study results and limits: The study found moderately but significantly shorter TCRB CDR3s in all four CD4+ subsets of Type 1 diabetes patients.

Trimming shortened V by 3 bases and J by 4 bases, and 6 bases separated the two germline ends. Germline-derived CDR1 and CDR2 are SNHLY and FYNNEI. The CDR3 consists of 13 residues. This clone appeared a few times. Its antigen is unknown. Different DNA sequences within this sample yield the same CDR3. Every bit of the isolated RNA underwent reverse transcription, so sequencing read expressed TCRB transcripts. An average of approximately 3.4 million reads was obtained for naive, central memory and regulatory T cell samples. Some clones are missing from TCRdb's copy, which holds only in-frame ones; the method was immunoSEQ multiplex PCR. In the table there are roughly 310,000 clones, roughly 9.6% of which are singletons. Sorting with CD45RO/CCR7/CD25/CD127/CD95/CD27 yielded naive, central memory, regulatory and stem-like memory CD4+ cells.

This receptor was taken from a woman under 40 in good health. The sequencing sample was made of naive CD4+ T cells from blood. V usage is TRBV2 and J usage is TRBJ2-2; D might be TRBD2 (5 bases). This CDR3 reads CASSEGATGELFF. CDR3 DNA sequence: TGTGCCAGCAGTGAGGGAGCCACCGGGGAGCTGTTTTTT.